This is a list of T cell receptor beta chains from one sample in a study of early T cells in non-severe SARS-CoV-2 infection. TCRdb reprocessed the 5' RACE reads via MiXCR and lists one record per CDR3 protein. The table lists roughly 92,000 distinct CDR3 sequences, 12% of them singletons, with under 4.5% in the top ten. The source material was whole blood, sampled at baseline. The receptor set was obtained from an adult who was a healthcare worker with PCR-confirmed SARS-CoV-2 infection or an uninfected control (not recorded which). The CDR3 runs from the conserved cysteine through the conserved F or W. The D gene is left open where the match is weak. The size entry is marked missing in some rows and otherwise reads once, few, many or a size class.

clone size: many
CDR3 length: 18
D gene: NA
J gene: TRBJ2-2
V gene: TRBV28
CDR3 protein: CASSFRGRSPSNTGELFF
CDR3 DNA: TGTGCCAGCAGTTTCCGCGGCAGGTCTCCATCGAACACCGGGGAGCTGTTTTTT

clone size: many
CDR3 length: 13
D gene: TRBD1
J gene: TRBJ1-2
V gene: TRBV10-2
CDR3 protein: CASSGTGDYGYTF
CDR3 DNA: TGCGCCAGCAGTGGGACAGGGGACTATGGCTACACCTTC

clone size: NA
CDR3 length: 15
D gene: TRBD1
J gene: TRBJ2-2
V gene: TRBV11-3
CDR3 protein: CASSSGQGDTGELFF
CDR3 DNA: TGTGCCAGCAGCTCTGGACAGGGGGACACCGGGGAGCTGTTTTTT

clone size: few
CDR3 length: 12
D gene: NA
J gene: TRBJ2-1
V gene: TRBV19
CDR3 protein: CATRAAGNEQFF
CDR3 DNA: TGTGCCACCCGTGCTGCCGGGAATGAGCAGTTCTTC

clone size: few
CDR3 length: 18
D gene: NA
J gene: TRBJ2-1
V gene: TRBV27
CDR3 protein: CASSFGDRGLAGYTEQFF
CDR3 DNA: TGTGCCAGCAGTTTTGGGGACAGGGGTCTAGCGGGGTATACTGAGCAGTTCTTC

clone size: few
CDR3 length: 12
D gene: TRBD2
J gene: TRBJ2-3
V gene: TRBV29-1
CDR3 protein: CSITSGTDTQYF
CDR3 DNA: TGCAGCATAACTAGCGGCACAGATACGCAGTATTTT

clone size: NA
CDR3 length: 16
D gene: TRBD1
J gene: TRBJ2-1
V gene: TRBV19
CDR3 protein: CASSPSAGTGYNEQFF
CDR3 DNA: TGTGCCAGTAGCCCGTCGGCCGGGACAGGCTACAATGAGCAGTTCTTC

clone size: many
CDR3 length: 20
D gene: TRBD2
J gene: TRBJ2-5
V gene: TRBV20-1
CDR3 protein: CSARGRTSGATKAPKETQYF
CDR3 DNA: TGCAGTGCTAGGGGTCGGACTAGCGGGGCTACCAAGGCTCCCAAAGAGACCCAGTACTTC

clone size: many
CDR3 length: 15
D gene: NA
J gene: TRBJ1-5
V gene: TRBV20-1
CDR3 protein: CSATRSGPGKQPQHF
CDR3 DNA: TGCAGTGCTACAAGATCGGGGCCCGGGAAGCAGCCCCAGCATTTT

clone size: few
CDR3 length: 15
D gene: TRBD2
J gene: TRBJ2-1
V gene: TRBV5-6
CDR3 protein: CASSLGLAIHNEQFF
CDR3 DNA: TGTGCCAGCAGCTTAGGACTAGCGATTCACAATGAGCAGTTCTTC

clone size: few
CDR3 length: 14
D gene: NA
J gene: TRBJ1-5
V gene: TRBV11-2
CDR3 protein: CASSPGPTNQPQHF
CDR3 DNA: TGTGCCAGCAGCCCGGGCCCAACGAATCAGCCCCAGCATTTT

clone size: few
CDR3 length: 12
D gene: NA
J gene: TRBJ2-1
V gene: TRBV11-1
CDR3 protein: CASRQTSGEQFF
CDR3 DNA: TGTGCCAGCAGACAGACTAGTGGTGAGCAGTTCTTC

clone size: few
CDR3 length: 18
D gene: TRBD1
J gene: TRBJ2-2
V gene: TRBV18
CDR3 protein: CASSPLHSGTGASGELFF
CDR3 DNA: TGTGCCAGCTCACCCCTCCACTCCGGGACAGGGGCCTCCGGGGAGCTGTTTTTT

clone size: NA
CDR3 length: 13
D gene: NA
J gene: TRBJ2-5
V gene: TRBV5-1
CDR3 protein: CASSLVMQETQYF
CDR3 DNA: TGCGCCAGCAGCTTGGTTATGCAAGAGACCCAGTACTTC

clone size: NA
CDR3 length: 15
D gene: NA
J gene: TRBJ2-1
V gene: TRBV24-1
CDR3 protein: CATSDRPPRRVEQFF
CDR3 DNA: TGTGCCACCAGTGACCGGCCCCCCAGGAGGGTTGAGCAGTTCTTC

clone size: few
CDR3 length: 13
D gene: NA
J gene: TRBJ2-1
V gene: TRBV7-8
CDR3 protein: CASAGSTYNEQFF
CDR3 DNA: TGTGCCAGCGCAGGGAGCACCTACAATGAGCAGTTCTTC

clone size: NA
CDR3 length: 15
D gene: NA
J gene: TRBJ2-1
V gene: TRBV5-1
CDR3 protein: CASSAPVGTYNEQFF
CDR3 DNA: TGCGCCAGCAGCGCCCCGGTTGGGACTTACAATGAGCAGTTCTTC